This T cell receptor (beta chain) originates from a study of human T cells and chemical hapten exposure. Study-wide points: Patch test score rose with PT1 expanded TCR count, significant at thresholds 8, 16 and 32, not 4.

On this clonotype itself: The antigen remains unidentified.

Unique molecular identifiers were affixed to discrete cDNA molecules within the library. Original data processing: Sampled TCR counts reached a median of 95,638 per sample, with values ranging from roughly 23,224 to 690,600. In TCRdb, the RACE reads were re-called with MiXCR into one record per CDR3 protein. Clone size and V and J calls follow TCRdb, not the original study. Among roughly 98,000 distinct CDR3 sequences listed, approximately 13% were seen once. CDR3 length: 14 amino acids. Germline CDR1 and CDR2: DFQATT and SNEGSKA (reference sequence). Unmatched junction bases numbered 8, after V lost 6 bases and J lost 4 bases. Time point given: patch test 1, 2 weeks after DPC sensitization. Treatment noted: therapeutic diphenylcyclopropenone sensitization with weekly scalp DPC. Researchers sampled blood before each patch test went on.

The source of this sequence is a woman in her forties with alopecia areata. Some clones in this sample may be carry-over from other donors' samples. The rearrangement links TRBV20-1 to TRBJ2-1, with 8 bases fitting TRBD2. The sequencing here drew on whole blood, taken in connection with sensitization to the hapten diphenylcyclopropenone (DPC). CDR3 nucleotides: TGCAGTGCGCAACAAACTAGCGGTTACAATGAGCAGTTCTTC. Its translation: CSAQQTSGYNEQFF.